The 23 T cell receptor beta chains listed next were all sequenced from one sample in a study of T cell responses to AZD1222 COVID-19 vaccine. The protocol was immunoSEQ multiplex PCR, while the TCRdb copy is restricted to in-frame clones and leaves out a portion. The data hold about 84,000 clones, with approximately 85% observed a single time. The material sequenced was peripheral blood, taken 28 days after the second AZD1222 dose. Source of these receptors: an adult who received the AZD1222 COVID-19 vaccine.

V and J are TRBV6-6 and TRBJ1-1; D is ambiguous. The germline CDR1 and CDR2 sequences are MNHNY and SVGAGI (reference sequence). The CDR3 is 11 amino acids. The ends were cut back, 9 bases at V and 5 bases at J, with 10 bases in the middle. The CDR3 loop reads CASDGLTEAFF. The DNA of the CDR3 is TGTGCCAGTGACGGTTTGACTGAAGCTTTCTTT.

This chain links TRBV10-3 with TRBJ1-2; TRBD1 might be the D (5 bases). Germline CDR1 is ENHRY and CDR2 is SYGVKD. The CDR3 is 14 amino acids. V gave up 6 bases and J gave up 4 bases, with 15 bases separating them. CDR3: CAIRGDEGSYGYTF. The CDR3, as DNA: TGTGCCATCAGGGGGGATGAGGGTTCCTATGGCTACACCTTC.

V gene TRBV6-7 combines with J gene TRBJ2-2; 7 positions agree with TRBD2. TRBV6-7 is treated as an ORF (open reading frame) with a function not yet certain. The V and J ends lost 2 bases and 9 bases, in that order; junction bases with no gene match: 12. The CDR3 has 16 residues. This chain's CDR3 is CASSYRAGFRYRELFF. The CDR3 DNA reads TGTGCCAGCAGTTACCGAGCGGGGTTCCGGTACCGGGAGCTGTTTTTT.

The chain employs TRBV7-2 and TRBJ1-5; D perhaps matches TRBD1 (6 bases). The V gene's germline CDR1 is SGHTA and CDR2 FQGNSA. This CDR3 is 14 amino acids long. V lost 5 bases, J lost 7 bases, and 15 bases lay in between. CDR3 sequence: CASSPDRGRQPQHF. The CDR3 DNA reads as TGTGCCAGCAGCCCGGACAGAGGCCGACAGCCCCAGCATTTT.

The chain couples TRBV29-1 to TRBJ2-7; D is undetermined. The CDR3 extends over 11 amino acids. Germline V gene sequence: CDR1 SQVTM, CDR2 ANQGSEA. The V gene lost 6 bases and the J gene lost 5 bases, with 11 bases spanning the gap. The chain's CDR3 is CSVESRNEQYF. The CDR3, as DNA: TGCAGCGTGGAGAGTAGGAACGAGCAGTACTTC.

The rearrangement links TRBV6-5 to TRBJ2-7; 10 bases align to TRBD1. This CDR3 has 13 residues. Trimming removed 8 bases from V and 2 bases from J; junction bases left unmatched: 3. CDR1 is MNHEY and CDR2 is SVGAGI in the germline V gene. The CDR3 bases are TGTGCCAGCCGGGACAGGGGAGCCTACGAGCAGTACTTC. This translates into CASRDRGAYEQYF.

The table lists this clone with a count of one. The genes are TRBV24-1 and TRBJ2-5; TRBD1 agrees at 7 bases. The V gene end was trimmed by 9 bases and the J gene end by 1 base; junction bases not matched to a gene: 4. Germline V lookup: CDR1 KGHDR, CDR2 SFDVKD. This CDR3 spans 13 amino acids. The CDR3 loop reads CATGDSAQETQYF. CDR3 sequence (DNA): TGTGCCACCGGGGACAGCGCCCAAGAGACCCAGTACTTC.

The chain employs TRBV6-5 and TRBJ1-1; 8 positions match TRBD1. The CDR3 runs 15 residues. Trimming at V came to 7 bases and at J to 4 bases, leaving 11 bases not matched to a gene. Germline loops: CDR1 MNHEY, CDR2 SVGAGI. The CDR3 reads CASTPGTGLGTEAFF. CDR3 coding DNA: TGTGCCAGCACGCCTGGGACAGGCTTGGGCACTGAAGCTTTCTTT.

V usage is TRBV19 and J usage is TRBJ1-2; D perhaps matches TRBD1 (5 bases). Trimming pared 3 bases from V and 2 bases from J, leaving 10 bases between. The CDR3 is 14 residues long. Germline lookup yields CDR1 LNHDA and CDR2 SQIVND (reference sequence). The CDR3 nucleotides read TGTGCCAGTAGTATTTTACAGGCAAACTATGGCTACACCTTC. This sequence encodes CASSILQANYGYTF.

The rearrangement joins TRBV14 to TRBJ2-5; D perhaps matches TRBD1 (5 bases). V was trimmed by 0 bases and J by 4 bases, leaving 6 bases between them. Germline CDR1 is SGHDN and CDR2 is FVKESK. The CDR3 spans 13 residues. Here the CDR3 reads CASSQDRVETQYF. CDR3 coding DNA: TGTGCCAGCAGCCAAGACAGGGTAGAGACCCAGTACTTC.

This clone was seen just once. This chain connects TRBV7-7 to TRBJ2-1, with 7 bases lining up with TRBD1. The V segment lost 2 bases and the J segment 7 bases; nucleotides outside the gene matches: 2. CDR3 size: 13 residues. The germline V gene has CDR1 SSHAT and CDR2 FNYEAQ (reference sequence). The CDR3: CASSLSRGNEQFF. The CDR3 nucleotides are TGTGCCAGCAGCTTATCCAGGGGGAATGAGCAGTTCTTC.

The rearrangement uses TRBV10-3 and TRBJ2-7; 9 positions agree with TRBD2. V shed 10 bases and J 12 bases; nucleotides not matched to a gene: 13. The CDR3 length is 12 residues. Germline V gene data show CDR1 as ENHRY and CDR2 as SYGVKD. CDR3 region: CATASGKPSRYF. Written as DNA, the CDR3 is TGTGCCACCGCTAGCGGGAAACCCAGTCGGTACTTC.

The chain couples TRBV3-1 (or the pseudogene TRBV3-2) to TRBJ1-5; no firm D call. The CDR3 is 14 amino acids. The germline V and J ends were trimmed by 1 base and 6 bases, with 10 bases remaining between them. Germline V gene sequence: CDR1 LGHDT, CDR2 YNNKEL (reference sequence). The CDR3 nucleotides are TGTGCCAGCAGCCAAGGTCGGCTTGGTCAGCCCCAGCATTTT. It is translated as CASSQGRLGQPQHF.

This chain links TRBV6-2 or TRBV6-3 with TRBJ2-1, with D possibly matching TRBD2 (6 bases). Per germline, CDR1 MNHEY and CDR2 SVGEGT. Trimming cost V 4 bases and J 15 bases, with 16 bases left between them. The CDR3 length is 12 residues. The CDR3 is CASSSRELERFF. CDR3 DNA sequence: TGTGCCAGCAGTTCCCGGGAGCTTGAGAGGTTCTTC.

V usage is TRBV18 and J usage is TRBJ1-2, with 7 bases identical to TRBD1. J gave up 3 bases and V 0 bases, and 4 bases lay outside the gene matches. CDR3 length: 15 amino acids. Germline V lookup: CDR1 KGHSH, CDR2 LQKENI. The CDR3 region is CASSPPSRGDYGYTF. The CDR3 DNA is TGTGCCAGCTCACCACCTTCCAGGGGGGACTATGGCTACACCTTC.

The chain is built from TRBV4-2 and TRBJ1-5; D gene uncertain. The CDR3 has 14 amino acids. The V end lost 0 bases, the J end lost 8 bases, and 11 bases lay between the germline ends. The germline V gene encodes CDR1 LGHNA and CDR2 YNFKEQ. CDR3 amino acids: CASSQDKVGEPQHF. The CDR3 DNA is TGTGCCAGCAGCCAAGATAAGGTCGGTGAGCCCCAGCATTTT.

The chain has TRBV4-3 and TRBJ1-1, with a weak D call TRBD1 (5 bases). Per germline, CDR1 LGHNA and CDR2 YSLEER. Trimming took 6 bases from V and 7 from J, leaving 18 bases between them. There are 14 residues in the CDR3. The CDR3 sequence: CASSLGSGIGEAFF. CDR3 coding DNA: TGCGCCAGCAGTCTTGGTTCAGGGATTGGTGAAGCTTTCTTT.

The J gene is TRBJ2-2, the V gene TRBV6-4; 8 bases match TRBD2. CDR1 is MRHNA, CDR2 SNTAGT, per germline. After removal of 5 bases from V and 2 bases from J, the junction contained 7 bases not matched to a gene. The CDR3 spans 16 residues. This CDR3 is CASSLSGNRNTGELFF. The CDR3 DNA follows: TGTGCCAGCAGTCTTAGCGGGAACCGTAACACCGGGGAGCTGTTTTTT.

The V and J genes are TRBV6-1 and TRBJ2-5, with unresolved D. With 0 bases removed from V and 6 bases from J, the gap between germline ends came to 5 bases. Germline V lookup: CDR1 MNHNS, CDR2 SASEGT. The CDR3 sequence is 12 residues long. CDR3 bases: TGTGCCAGCAGTGAAGCGCAGCAGACCCAGTACTTC. Translated, it gives CASSEAQQTQYF.

This rearrangement joins TRBV4-1 to TRBJ1-5; TRBD1 might be the D (5 bases). Germline loops: CDR1 MGHRA, CDR2 YSYEKL. This CDR3 has 17 residues. Trimming stripped 1 base from V and 1 base from J, with 14 bases between. The CDR3 spells CASSQVVGGPSNQPQHF. In DNA form, the CDR3 reads TGCGCCAGCAGCCAAGTCGTGGGGGGACCGAGCAATCAGCCCCAGCATTTT.

The rearrangement links TRBV19 to TRBJ1-2; possible D gene TRBD1, 5 bases. V lost 7 bases to trimming and J lost 5 bases, with 17 bases between them. This CDR3 comprises 14 residues. CDR1 LNHDA and CDR2 SQIVND come from the germline V gene (reference sequence). CDR3 in amino acids: CASKKQELRYGYTF. DNA for the CDR3: TGTGCCAGTAAAAAACAGGAACTCCGGTATGGCTACACCTTC.

The rearrangement uses TRBV4-1 and TRBJ2-2, with 8 nucleotides matching TRBD2. Germline V CDR1 and CDR2: MGHRA, YSYEKL. Trimming cost V 3 bases and J 6 bases; bases outside gene matches: 3. The CDR3 has 14 residues. CDR3 bases: TGCGCCAGCAGCCAGGGACTAGTGCCCGGGGAGCTGTTTTTT. This translates into CASSQGLVPGELFF.

This clone was recorded a few times. This chain links TRBV7-2 with TRBJ2-2; D could derive from TRBD1 or TRBD2 (5 bases each). Germline CDR1 reads SGHTA; CDR2 reads FQGNSA. The CDR3 is made up of 13 amino acids. Between the trimmed V and J ends, which lost 0 bases and 8 bases, there was a span of 7 bases. CDR3 sequence reads: CASSLAGGGELFF. Here the CDR3 DNA reads TGTGCCAGCAGCTTAGCTGGGGGAGGGGAGCTGTTTTTT. Full variable domain (outside the CDR3, taken from reference TRBV7-2 and TRBJ2-2): GAGVSQSPSNKVTEKGKDVELRCDPISGHTALYWYRQSLGQGLEFLIYFQGNSAPDKSGLPSDRFSAERTGGSVSTLTIQRTQQEDSAVYLCASSLAGGGELFFGEGSRLTVL.